This T cell receptor beta chain was recovered during a study of T cells in Graves' hyperthyroidism and ophthalmopathy. Study details: Initial diagnosis, before any treatment, was when peripheral blood was collected.

Diagnoses rested on clinical symptoms, serum thyroxine and TRAb, thyroid ultrasound and orbital computed tomography. Regions amplified from RNA transcripts were the TCR beta CDR3 regions. First-round RT-PCR of the TCR CDR3 relied on the HTBI primer set. TCRdb reprocessed the multiplex PCR reads via MiXCR and lists one record per CDR3 protein. The table includes about 400,000 distinct CDR3 sequences, more than 20% detected once. Trimming took 1 base from V and 4 from J, leaving 13 bases between them. This CDR3 has 14 residues. Germline V gene sequence: CDR1 DFQATT, CDR2 SNEGSKA (reference sequence). Sequencing was carried out using blood. The V gene is TRBV20-1, the J gene TRBJ1-2; weak D call: TRBD1 (6 bases). The sequence came from a man aged 50 to 60 with Graves' hyperthyroidism. The CDR3 DNA is TGCAGTGCTAGAGGACAGGCGGATGTCTATGGCTACACCTTC. It specifies CSARGQADVYGYTF.